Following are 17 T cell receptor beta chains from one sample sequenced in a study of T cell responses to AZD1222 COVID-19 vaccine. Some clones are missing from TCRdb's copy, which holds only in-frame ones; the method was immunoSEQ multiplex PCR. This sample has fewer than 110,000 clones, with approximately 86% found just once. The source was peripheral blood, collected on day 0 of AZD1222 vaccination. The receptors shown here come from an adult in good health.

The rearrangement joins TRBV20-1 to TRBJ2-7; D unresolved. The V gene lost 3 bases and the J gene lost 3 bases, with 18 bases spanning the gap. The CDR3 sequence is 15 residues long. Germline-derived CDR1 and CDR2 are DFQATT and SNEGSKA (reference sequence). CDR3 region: CSASSVSRKRYEQYF. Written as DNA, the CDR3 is TGCAGTGCTAGTAGTGTATCCCGGAAGCGCTACGAGCAGTACTTC.

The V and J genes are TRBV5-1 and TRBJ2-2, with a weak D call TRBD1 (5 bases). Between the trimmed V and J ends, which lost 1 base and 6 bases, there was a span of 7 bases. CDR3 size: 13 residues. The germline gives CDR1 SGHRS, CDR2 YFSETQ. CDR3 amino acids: CASSLTGAGELFF. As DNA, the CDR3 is TGCGCCAGCAGCTTGACAGGCGCCGGGGAGCTGTTTTTT.

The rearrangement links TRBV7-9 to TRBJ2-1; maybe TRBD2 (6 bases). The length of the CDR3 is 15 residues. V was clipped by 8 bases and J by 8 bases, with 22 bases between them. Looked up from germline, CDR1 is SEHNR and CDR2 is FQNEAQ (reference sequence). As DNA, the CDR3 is TGTGCCAGCCAGGAGGCGGGGCGGGATGTTGATGAGCAGTTCTTC. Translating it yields CASQEAGRDVDEQFF.

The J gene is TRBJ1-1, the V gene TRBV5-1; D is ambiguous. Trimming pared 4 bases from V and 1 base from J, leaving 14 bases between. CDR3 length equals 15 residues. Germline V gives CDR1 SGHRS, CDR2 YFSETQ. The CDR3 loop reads CASSLVGYTNTEAFF. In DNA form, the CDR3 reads TGCGCCAGCAGCCTTGTAGGGTACACGAACACTGAAGCTTTCTTT.

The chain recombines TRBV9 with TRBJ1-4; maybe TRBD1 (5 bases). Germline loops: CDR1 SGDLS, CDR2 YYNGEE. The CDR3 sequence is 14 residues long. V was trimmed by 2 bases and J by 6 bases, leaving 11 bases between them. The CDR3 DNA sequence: TGTGCCAGCAGCGTTGGGACTGTTCATGAAAAACTGTTTTTT. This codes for CASSVGTVHEKLFF.

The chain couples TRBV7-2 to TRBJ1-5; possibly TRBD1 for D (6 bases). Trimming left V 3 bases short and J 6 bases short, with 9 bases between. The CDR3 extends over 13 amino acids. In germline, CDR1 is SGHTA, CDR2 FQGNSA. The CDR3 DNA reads TGTGCCAGCAGCTTGAGGGACATTCAGCCCCAGCATTTT. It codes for CASSLRDIQPQHF.

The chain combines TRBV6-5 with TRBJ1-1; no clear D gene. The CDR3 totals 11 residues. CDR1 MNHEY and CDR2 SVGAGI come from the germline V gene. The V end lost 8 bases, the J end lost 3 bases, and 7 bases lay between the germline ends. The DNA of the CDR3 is TGTGCCAGCGTGACGGACACTGAAGCTTTCTTT. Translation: CASVTDTEAFF.

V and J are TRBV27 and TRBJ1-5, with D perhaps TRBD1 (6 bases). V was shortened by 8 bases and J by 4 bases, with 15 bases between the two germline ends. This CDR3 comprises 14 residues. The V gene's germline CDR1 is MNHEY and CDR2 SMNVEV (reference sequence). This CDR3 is CASGGQGGNQPQHF. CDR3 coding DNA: TGTGCCAGCGGAGGACAAGGGGGGAATCAGCCCCAGCATTTT.

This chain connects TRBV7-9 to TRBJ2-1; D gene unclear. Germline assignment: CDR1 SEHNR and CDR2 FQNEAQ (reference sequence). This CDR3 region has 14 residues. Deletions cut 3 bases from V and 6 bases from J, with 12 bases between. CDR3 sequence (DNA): TGTGCCAGCAGCTTGACATCAGCAGGCAATGAGCAGTTCTTC. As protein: CASSLTSAGNEQFF.

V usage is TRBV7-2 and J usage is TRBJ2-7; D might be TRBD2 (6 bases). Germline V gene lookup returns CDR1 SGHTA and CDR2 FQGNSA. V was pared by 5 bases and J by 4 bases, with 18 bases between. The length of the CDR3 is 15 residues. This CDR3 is CASSRGEPNIYEQYF. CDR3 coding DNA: TGTGCCAGCAGCCGCGGGGAACCGAATATTTACGAGCAGTACTTC.

DNA for the CDR3: TGTGCCAGCAGTAGACCGGGACCTTATGGCTACACCTTC. Its protein product is CASSRPGPYGYTF. The genes are TRBV6-5 and TRBJ1-2, with D possibly being TRBD1 (5 bases). Germline-derived CDR1 and CDR2 are MNHEY and SVGAGI. V dropped 5 bases and J dropped 5 bases, with 12 bases sitting between them. The CDR3 spans 13 residues.

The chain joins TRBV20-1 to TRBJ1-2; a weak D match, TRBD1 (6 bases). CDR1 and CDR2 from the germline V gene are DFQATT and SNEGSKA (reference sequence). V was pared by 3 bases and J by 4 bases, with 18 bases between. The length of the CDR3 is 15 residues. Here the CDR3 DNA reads TGCAGTGCTAGTACTGGGACAATCGGAACCTATGGCTACACCTTC. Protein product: CSASTGTIGTYGYTF.

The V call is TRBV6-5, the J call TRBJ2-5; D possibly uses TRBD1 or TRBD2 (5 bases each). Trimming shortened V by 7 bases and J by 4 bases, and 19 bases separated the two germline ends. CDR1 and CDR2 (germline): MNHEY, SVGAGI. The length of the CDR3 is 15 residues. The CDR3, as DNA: TGTGCCAGCACCGCAACGGGACGGCCAGGAGAGACCCAGTACTTC. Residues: CASTATGRPGETQYF.

Written as DNA, the CDR3 is TGTGCCAGCAGTTTAGACTACGAGCAGTACTTC. Protein product: CASSLDYEQYF. This rearrangement joins TRBV28 to TRBJ2-7; D call uncertain. Per germline, CDR1 MDHEN and CDR2 SYDVKM. This CDR3 is 11 amino acids long. V gave up 2 bases and J gave up 3 bases, with 2 bases separating them.

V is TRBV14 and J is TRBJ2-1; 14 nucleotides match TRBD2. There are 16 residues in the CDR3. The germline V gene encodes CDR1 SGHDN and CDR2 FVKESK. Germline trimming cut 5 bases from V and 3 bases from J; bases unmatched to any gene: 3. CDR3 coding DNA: TGTGCCAGCAGCAGGACTAGCGGGGGGATCTACAATGAGCAGTTCTTC. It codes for CASSRTSGGIYNEQFF.

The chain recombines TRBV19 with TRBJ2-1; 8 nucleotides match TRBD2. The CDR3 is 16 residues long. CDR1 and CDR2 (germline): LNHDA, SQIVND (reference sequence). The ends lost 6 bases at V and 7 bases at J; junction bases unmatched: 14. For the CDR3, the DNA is TGTGCCAGTAGGACCTCAGGAGCGGGAGTGGGGAATGAGCAGTTCTTC. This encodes CASRTSGAGVGNEQFF.

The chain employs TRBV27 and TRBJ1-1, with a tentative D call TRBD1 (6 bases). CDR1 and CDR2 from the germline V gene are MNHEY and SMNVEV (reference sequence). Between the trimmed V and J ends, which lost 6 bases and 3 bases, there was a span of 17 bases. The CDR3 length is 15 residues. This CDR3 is CASSPGVRRYTEAFF. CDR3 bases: TGTGCCAGCAGCCCAGGGGTCCGGAGGTACACTGAAGCTTTCTTT.